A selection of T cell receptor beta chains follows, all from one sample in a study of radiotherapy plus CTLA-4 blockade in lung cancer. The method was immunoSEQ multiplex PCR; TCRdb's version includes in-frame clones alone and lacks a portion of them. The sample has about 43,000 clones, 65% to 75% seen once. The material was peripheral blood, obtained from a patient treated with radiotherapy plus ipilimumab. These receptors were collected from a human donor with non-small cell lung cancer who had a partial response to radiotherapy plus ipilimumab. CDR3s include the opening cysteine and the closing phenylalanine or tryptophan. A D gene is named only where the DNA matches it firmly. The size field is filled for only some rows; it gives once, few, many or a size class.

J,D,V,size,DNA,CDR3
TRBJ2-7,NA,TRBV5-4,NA,TGTGCCAGCAGCTTTTCATTGGGGGCAAAGACCTACGAGCAGTACTTC,CASSFSLGAKTYEQYF
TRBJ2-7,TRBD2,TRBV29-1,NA,TGCAGCGTTGAGGGACTAGCGGAGGGGGCACTCTCCTACGAGCAGTACTTC,CSVEGLAEGALSYEQYF
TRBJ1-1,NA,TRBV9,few,TGTGCCAGCAGCCGGGACTGGAACACTGAAGCTTTCTTT,CASSRDWNTEAFF
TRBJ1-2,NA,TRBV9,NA,TGTGCCAGCAGCGTAGACCCAAATCCGGGATCTGGCTACACCTTC,CASSVDPNPGSGYTF
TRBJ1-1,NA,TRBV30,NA,TGTGCCTGGAGTGTGGGGGGGAATACTGAAGCTTTCTTT,CAWSVGGNTEAFF
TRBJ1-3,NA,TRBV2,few,TGTGCCAGCAGGGAGGGGTCGGATTCTGGAAACACCATATATTTT,CASREGSDSGNTIYF
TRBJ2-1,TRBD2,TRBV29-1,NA,TGCAGCGTTGAGGCTAGCGGGAGTCTTATGGGCCATGAGCAGTTCTTC,CSVEASGSLMGHEQFF
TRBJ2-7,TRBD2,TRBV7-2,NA,TGTGCCAGCAGCTTGGACTCTAGCGGGGGTTCCTACGAGCAGTACTTC,CASSLDSSGGSYEQYF
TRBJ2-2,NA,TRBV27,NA,TGTGCCAGCAGTTCTTGGTCCAGGGCCGGCACCGGGGAGCTGTTTTTT,CASSSWSRAGTGELFF
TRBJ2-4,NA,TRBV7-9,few,TGTGCCAGCAGCTCTCCGGGGTTAGCCAAAAACATTCAGTACTTC,CASSSPGLAKNIQYF
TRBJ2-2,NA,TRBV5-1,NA,TGCGCCAGCAGCTTAACAGAGACGAACACCGGGGAGCTGTTTTTT,CASSLTETNTGELFF
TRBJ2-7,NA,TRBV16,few,TGTGCCAGCAGCCACATCGGGACAATAACCGCCGAGCAGTACTTC,CASSHIGTITAEQYF
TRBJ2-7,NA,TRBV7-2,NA,TGTGCCAGCAGCCACGGGACTGGCTACGAGCAGTACTTC,CASSHGTGYEQYF
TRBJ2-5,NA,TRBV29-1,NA,TGCAGCGTTGTCCTAGATCTGGAGACCCAGTACTTC,CSVVLDLETQYF
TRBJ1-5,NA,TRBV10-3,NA,TGTGCCATCAGTGAGTCAGGGGATTATCAGCCCCAGCATTTT,CAISESGDYQPQHF
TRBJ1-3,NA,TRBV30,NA,TGTGCCTGGATGATGGCTGGGAGCTCTGGAAACACCATATATTTT,CAWMMAGSSGNTIYF
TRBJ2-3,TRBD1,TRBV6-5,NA,TGTGCCAGCAGTCATGGGACAGCAGATACGCAGTATTTT,CASSHGTADTQYF
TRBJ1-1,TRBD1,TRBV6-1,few,TGTGCCAGCAGCATTACCACAGGGGGGAAAACTGAAGCTTTCTTT,CASSITTGGKTEAFF
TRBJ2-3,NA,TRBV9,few,TGTGCCAGCAGCGTAACCGGAGACGGCACAGATACGCAGTATTTT,CASSVTGDGTDTQYF
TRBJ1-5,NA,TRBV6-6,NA,TGTGCCAGCAGTAGGGGTCAGTGGGACAATCAGCCCCAGCATTTT,CASSRGQWDNQPQHF
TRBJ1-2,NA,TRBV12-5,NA,TGTGCTAGTGGTTTGGGGGGCGCGGCGGGGGGCTACACCTTC,CASGLGGAAGGYTF
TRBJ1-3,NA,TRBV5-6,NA,TGTGCCAGCAGCCGCGGATTCTCTGGAAACACCATATATTTT,CASSRGFSGNTIYF
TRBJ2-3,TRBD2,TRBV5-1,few,TGCGCCAGCAGCAATATGGGACTAGCGGGGCCAAGCACAGATACGCAGTATTTT,CASSNMGLAGPSTDTQYF
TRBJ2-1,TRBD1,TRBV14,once,TGTGCCAGCAGCGAACGACAGGGGCGGAATGAGCAGTTCTTC,CASSERQGRNEQFF
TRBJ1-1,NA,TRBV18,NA,TGTGCCAGCTCTACACAGGTTAAGAACACTGAAGCTTTCTTT,CASSTQVKNTEAFF
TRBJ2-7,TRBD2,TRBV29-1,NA,TGCAGCGTTGAGTCGAGGAGGGAGGGTTTTTACGAGCAGTACTTC,CSVESRREGFYEQYF
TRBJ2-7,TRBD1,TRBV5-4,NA,TGTGCCAGCAGCCGAGGCGGGACAGGGCAGGGCGAGCAGTACTTC,CASSRGGTGQGEQYF
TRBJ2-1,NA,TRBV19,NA,TGTGCCAGTAGTTTCCGTAGCAGCAATGAGCAGTTCTTC,CASSFRSSNEQFF
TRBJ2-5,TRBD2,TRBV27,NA,TGTGCCAGCAGTGAATGGGTCGGGAGGGCAGAGACCCAGTACTTC,CASSEWVGRAETQYF
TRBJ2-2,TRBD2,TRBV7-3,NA,TGTGCCAGCAGCTTAGAAGCGGGAGGGCCGTTGGTCGGGGAGCTGTTTTTT,CASSLEAGGPLVGELFF
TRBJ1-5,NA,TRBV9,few,TGTGCCAGCAGCGTAGGGGTCGGGGGGAGCTCCCCCCAGCATTTT,CASSVGVGGSSPQHF
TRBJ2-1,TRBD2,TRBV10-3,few,TGTGCCATCAGTGGTAGCGGGGAATACAATGAGCAGTTCTTC,CAISGSGEYNEQFF
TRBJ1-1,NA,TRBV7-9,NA,TGTGCCAGCAGCCCGAGCGGCGGGTGGGCGCCAGGCACTGAAGCTTTCTTT,CASSPSGGWAPGTEAFF
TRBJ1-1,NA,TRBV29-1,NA,TGCAGCGTCAAGGGGGATTTTATGGCTGAAGCTTTCTTT,CSVKGDFMAEAFF
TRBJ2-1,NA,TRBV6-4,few,TGTGCCAGCAGTCCCCGACTCTCGAGCTCCTACAATGAGCAGTTCTTC,CASSPRLSSSYNEQFF
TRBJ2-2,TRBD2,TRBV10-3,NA,TGTGCCATCAGTGCCCGAAGGGGACTAGCGGGAGGGGCCACCGGGGAGCTGTTTTTT,CAISARRGLAGGATGELFF
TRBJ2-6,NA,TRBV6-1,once,TGTGCCAGCAGTGAAGGGCCGGGTGAGGGGGCCAACGTCCTGACTTTC,CASSEGPGEGANVLTF
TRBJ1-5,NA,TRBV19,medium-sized,TGTGCCAGTAGTATGGGCAGAGATCAGCCCCAGCATTTT,CASSMGRDQPQHF
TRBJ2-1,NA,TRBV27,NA,TGTGCCAGCAGTCACCAGATTCTCTCCTACAATGAGCAGTTCTTC,CASSHQILSYNEQFF
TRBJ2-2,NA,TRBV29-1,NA,TGCAGCGCGGGACTTCTAAACACCGGGGAGCTGTTTTTT,CSAGLLNTGELFF
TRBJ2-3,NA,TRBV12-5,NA,TGTGCTAGTGGTTTGGAAGAGGCTCTCCCTCGGGATTTT,CASGLEEALPRDF
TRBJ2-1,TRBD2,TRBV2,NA,TGTGCCAGCAGTGAAGGAGGGCTAGCGGACTACAATGAGCAGTTCTTC,CASSEGGLADYNEQFF
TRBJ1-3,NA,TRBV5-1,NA,TGCGCCAGCAGCGATACAAGCTCTGGAAACACCATATATTTT,CASSDTSSGNTIYF
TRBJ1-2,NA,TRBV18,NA,TGTGCCAGCTCACCACCGGATCTGGGCCTCTCCTCTCGGACCTTC,CASSPPDLGLSSRTF
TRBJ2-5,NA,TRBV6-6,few,TGTGCCAGCAGTTCCTACAGAATGAACAGGCAAGAGACCCAGTACTTC,CASSSYRMNRQETQYF
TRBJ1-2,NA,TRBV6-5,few,TGTGCCAGCAAGGGTCGGGGTCAAGCTAACTATGGCTACACCTTC,CASKGRGQANYGYTF
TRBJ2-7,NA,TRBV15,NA,TGTGCCACCAGCCCAGGGTGGGACTACGAGCAGTACTTC,CATSPGWDYEQYF
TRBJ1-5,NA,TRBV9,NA,TGTGCCAGCAGCGACCAGAATAGCAATCAGCCCCAGCATTTT,CASSDQNSNQPQHF
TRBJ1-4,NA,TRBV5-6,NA,TGTGCCAGCAGCAAGGTGCAGGGTGGAAGTGAAAAACTGTTTTTT,CASSKVQGGSEKLFF